This T cell receptor (beta chain) came from a study of cytomegalovirus exposure and HLA in healthy donors. Points from the study as a whole: As a later analysis showed, several of the most significant clusters appeared to be linked to common viral pathogens. Immune exposure information available was restricted to CMV serostatus.

The PCR made use of 60 Vbeta and 13 Jbeta primers. Profiling relied on immunoSEQ multiplex PCR, and the TCRdb table lists in-frame clones only, not all of them. There are 85,000 to 130,000 clones in the sample; 78% occur only once, and 1.5% to 2% lies in the top ten. About this clone: The target antigen is unknown.

The CDR3 spans 16 residues. V trimming: 1 base; J trimming: 5 bases; junction bases outside the gene matches: 7. The germline CDR1 and CDR2 sequences are SEHNR and FQNEAQ (reference sequence). Sequencing was performed on PBMCs. The V and J genes are TRBV7-9 and TRBJ2-2; 7 bases align to TRBD1. The receptor's source is a woman between 40 and 55 years old in good health and CMV-seronegative. The CDR3 DNA is TGTGCCAGCAGCTTAGGGACAGGCTACTGGACCGGGGAGCTGTTTTTT. This sequence encodes CASSLGTGYWTGELFF.